The clone carrying this TCR beta chain was observed a few times. Its matching antigen is unknown. The sample originates from a study of cytomegalovirus exposure and HLA in healthy donors. Whole-study findings and limits: Later on, analysis showed that most CMV-associated TCR beta chains appeared to be HLA-restricted.

This PCR relied on a set of 60 Vbeta primers and 13 Jbeta primers. Using immunoSEQ multiplex PCR, the repertoire was profiled, and TCRdb retains in-frame clones only, with some absent. In the table there are under 150,000 clones, roughly 80% of which are singletons. The CDR3 consists of 15 residues. The germline CDR1 and CDR2 sequences are SGHNT and YENEEA. Trimming shortened V by 0 bases and J by 0 bases, and 6 bases separated the two germline ends. Sequencing was done on a sample of PBMCs. The chain has TRBV11-3 and TRBJ2-1; TRBD2 is a possible D gene (5 bases). The source is a woman in her thirties in good health and CMV-seropositive. In DNA form, the CDR3 reads TGTGCCAGCAGCTTAGAAGCGGACTCCTACAATGAGCAGTTCTTC. Translation: CASSLEADSYNEQFF.